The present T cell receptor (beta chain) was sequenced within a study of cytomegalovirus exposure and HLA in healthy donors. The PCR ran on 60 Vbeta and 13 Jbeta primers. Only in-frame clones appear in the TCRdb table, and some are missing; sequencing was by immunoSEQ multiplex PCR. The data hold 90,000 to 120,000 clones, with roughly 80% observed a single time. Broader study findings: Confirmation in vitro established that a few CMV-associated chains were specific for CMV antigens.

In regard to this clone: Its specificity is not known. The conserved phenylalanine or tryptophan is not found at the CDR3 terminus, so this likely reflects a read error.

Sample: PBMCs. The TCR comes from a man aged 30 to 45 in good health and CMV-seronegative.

The CDR3 DNA reads as TGTGCCAGCAGCAAAGGGACAGGGGATCAGCCCCAGCATGTT. Translated: CASSKGTGDQPQHV. The genes are TRBV13 and TRBJ1-5; 10 bases are a match to TRBD1. The germline gives CDR1 PRHDT, CDR2 FYEKMQ (reference sequence). The CDR3 spans 14 residues. V trimming: 5 bases; J trimming: 5 bases; junction bases outside the gene matches: 3.